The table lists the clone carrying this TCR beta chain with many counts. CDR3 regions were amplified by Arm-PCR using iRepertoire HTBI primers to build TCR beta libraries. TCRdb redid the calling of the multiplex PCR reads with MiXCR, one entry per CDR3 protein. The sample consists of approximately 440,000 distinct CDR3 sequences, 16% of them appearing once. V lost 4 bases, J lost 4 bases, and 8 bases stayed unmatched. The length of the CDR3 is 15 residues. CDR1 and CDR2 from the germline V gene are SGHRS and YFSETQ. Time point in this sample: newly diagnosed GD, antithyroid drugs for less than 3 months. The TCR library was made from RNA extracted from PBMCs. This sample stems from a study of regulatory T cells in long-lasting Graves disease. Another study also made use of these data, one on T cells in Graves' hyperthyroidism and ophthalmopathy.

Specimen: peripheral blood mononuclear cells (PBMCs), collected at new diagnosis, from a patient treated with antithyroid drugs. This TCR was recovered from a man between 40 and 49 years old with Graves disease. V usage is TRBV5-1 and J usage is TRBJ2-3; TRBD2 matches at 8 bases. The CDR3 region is CASSPREGRPDTQYF. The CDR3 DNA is TGCGCCAGCAGCCCTCGGGAGGGCCGCCCAGATACGCAGTATTTT.